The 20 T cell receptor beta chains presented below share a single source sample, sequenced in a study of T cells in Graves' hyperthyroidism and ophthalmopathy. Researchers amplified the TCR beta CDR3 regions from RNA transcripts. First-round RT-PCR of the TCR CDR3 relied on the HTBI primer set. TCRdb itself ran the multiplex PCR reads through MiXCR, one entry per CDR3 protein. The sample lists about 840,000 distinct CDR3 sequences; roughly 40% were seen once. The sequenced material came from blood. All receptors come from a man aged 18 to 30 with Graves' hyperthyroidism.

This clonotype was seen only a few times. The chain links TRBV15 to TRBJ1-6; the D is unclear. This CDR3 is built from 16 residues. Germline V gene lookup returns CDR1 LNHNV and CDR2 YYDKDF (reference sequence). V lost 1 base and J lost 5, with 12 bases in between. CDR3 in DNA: TGTGCCACCAGCAGAGCTCGTTTGGGGAATAATTCACCCCTCCACTTT. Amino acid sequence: CATSRARLGNNSPLHF. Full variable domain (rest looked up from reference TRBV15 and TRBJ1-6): DAMVIQNPRYQVTQFGKPVTLSCSQTLNHNVMYWYQQKSSQAPKLLFHYYDKDFNNEADTPDNFQSRRPNTSFCFLDIRSPGLGDTAMYLCATSRARLGNNSPLHFGNGTRLTVT.

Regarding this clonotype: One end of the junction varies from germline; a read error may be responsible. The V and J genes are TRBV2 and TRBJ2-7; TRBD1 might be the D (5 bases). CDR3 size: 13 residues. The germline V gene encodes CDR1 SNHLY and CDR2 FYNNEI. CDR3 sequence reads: CASSADISYGQYF. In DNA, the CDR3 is TGTGCCAGCAGTGCGGACATCTCCTACGGGCAGTACTTC. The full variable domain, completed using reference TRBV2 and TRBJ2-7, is EPEVTQTPSHQVTQMGQEVILRCVPISNHLYFYWYRQILGQKVEFLVSFYNNEISEKSEIFDDQFSVERPDGSNFTLKIRSTKLEDSAMYFCASSADISYGQYFGPGTRLTVT.

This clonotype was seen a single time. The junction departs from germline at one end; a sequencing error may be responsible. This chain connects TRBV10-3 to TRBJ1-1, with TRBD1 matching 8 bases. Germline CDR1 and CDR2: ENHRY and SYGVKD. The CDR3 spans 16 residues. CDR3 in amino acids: CASSYSRDRMNTEAFF. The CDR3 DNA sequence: TGTGCCAGCAGTTACTCGCGGGACAGGATGAACACTGAAGCTTTCTTT.

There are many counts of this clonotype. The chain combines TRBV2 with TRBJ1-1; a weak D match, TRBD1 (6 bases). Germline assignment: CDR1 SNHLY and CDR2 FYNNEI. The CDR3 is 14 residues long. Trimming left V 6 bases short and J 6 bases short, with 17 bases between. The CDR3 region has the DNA TGTGCCAGCAGCAGGGGCTCCACGCTACCTGAAGCTTTCTTT. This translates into CASSRGSTLPEAFF.

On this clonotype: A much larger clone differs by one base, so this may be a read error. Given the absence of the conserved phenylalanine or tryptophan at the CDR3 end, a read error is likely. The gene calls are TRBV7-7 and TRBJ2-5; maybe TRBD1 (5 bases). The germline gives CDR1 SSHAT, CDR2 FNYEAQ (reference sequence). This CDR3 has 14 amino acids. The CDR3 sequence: CASSSQGLGETQYL. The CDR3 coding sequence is TGTGCTAGCAGCTCCCAGGGCCTCGGAGAGACCCAGTACCTC.

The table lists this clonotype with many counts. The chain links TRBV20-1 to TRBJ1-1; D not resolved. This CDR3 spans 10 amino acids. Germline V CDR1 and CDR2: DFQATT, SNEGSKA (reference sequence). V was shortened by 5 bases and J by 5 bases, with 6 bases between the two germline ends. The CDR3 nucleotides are TGCAGTGCTCCTGAAACTGAAGCTTTCTTT. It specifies CSAPETEAFF.

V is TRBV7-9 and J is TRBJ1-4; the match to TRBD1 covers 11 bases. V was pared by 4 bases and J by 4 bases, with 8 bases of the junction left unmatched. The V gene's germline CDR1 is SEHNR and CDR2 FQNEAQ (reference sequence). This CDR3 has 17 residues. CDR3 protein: CASSSTGTGGHNEKLFF. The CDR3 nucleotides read TGTGCCAGCAGCTCGACCGGGACAGGGGGACATAATGAAAAACTGTTTTTT.

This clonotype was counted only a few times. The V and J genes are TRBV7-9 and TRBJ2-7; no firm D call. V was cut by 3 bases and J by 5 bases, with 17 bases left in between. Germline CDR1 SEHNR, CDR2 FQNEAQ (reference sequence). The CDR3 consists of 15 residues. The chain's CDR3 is CASSFRPASGDEQYF. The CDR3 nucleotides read TGTGCCAGCAGCTTTAGGCCGGCCTCTGGGGACGAGCAGTACTTC.

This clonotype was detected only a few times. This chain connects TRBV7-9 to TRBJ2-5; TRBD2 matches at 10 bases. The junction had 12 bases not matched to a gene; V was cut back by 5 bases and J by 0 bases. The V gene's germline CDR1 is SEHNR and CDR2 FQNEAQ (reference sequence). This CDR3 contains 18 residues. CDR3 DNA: TGTGCCAGCAGCCCGAGACAGGGACTAGCGATGTACCAAGAGACCCAGTACTTC. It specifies CASSPRQGLAMYQETQYF.

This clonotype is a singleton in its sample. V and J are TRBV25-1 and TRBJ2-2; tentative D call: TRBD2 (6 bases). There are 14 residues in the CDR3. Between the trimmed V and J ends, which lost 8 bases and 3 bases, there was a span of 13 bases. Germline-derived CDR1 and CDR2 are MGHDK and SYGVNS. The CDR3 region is CASLRGLDTGELFF. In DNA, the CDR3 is TGTGCCAGCTTGAGGGGACTTGACACCGGGGAGCTGTTTTTT.

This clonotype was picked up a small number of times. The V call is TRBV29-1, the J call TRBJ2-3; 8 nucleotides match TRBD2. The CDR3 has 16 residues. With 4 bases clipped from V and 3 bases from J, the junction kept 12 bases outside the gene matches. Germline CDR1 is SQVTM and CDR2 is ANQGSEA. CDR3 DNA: TGCAGCGTTGGAAGGGCAAGCGGGAGTAGGACAGATACGCAGTATTTT. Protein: CSVGRASGSRTDTQYF.

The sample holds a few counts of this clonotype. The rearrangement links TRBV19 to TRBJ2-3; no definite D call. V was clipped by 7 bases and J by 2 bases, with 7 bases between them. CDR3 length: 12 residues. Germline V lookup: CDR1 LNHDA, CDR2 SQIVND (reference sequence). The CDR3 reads CASKLSTDTQYF. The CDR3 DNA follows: TGTGCCAGTAAACTATCCACAGATACGCAGTATTTT.

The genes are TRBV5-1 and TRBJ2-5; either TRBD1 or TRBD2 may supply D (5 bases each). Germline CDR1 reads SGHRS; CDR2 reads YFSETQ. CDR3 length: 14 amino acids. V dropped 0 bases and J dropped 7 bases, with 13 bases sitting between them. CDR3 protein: CASSLGDQQGTQYF. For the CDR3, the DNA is TGCGCCAGCAGCTTGGGGGACCAGCAGGGGACCCAGTACTTC.

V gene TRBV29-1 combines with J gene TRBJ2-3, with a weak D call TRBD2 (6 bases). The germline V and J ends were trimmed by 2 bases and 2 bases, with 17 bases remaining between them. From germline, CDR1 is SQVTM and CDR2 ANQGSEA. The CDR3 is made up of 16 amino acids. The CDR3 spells CSVEPLTGGVTDTQYF. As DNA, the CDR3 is TGCAGCGTTGAACCCCTCACCGGGGGTGTCACAGATACGCAGTATTTT.

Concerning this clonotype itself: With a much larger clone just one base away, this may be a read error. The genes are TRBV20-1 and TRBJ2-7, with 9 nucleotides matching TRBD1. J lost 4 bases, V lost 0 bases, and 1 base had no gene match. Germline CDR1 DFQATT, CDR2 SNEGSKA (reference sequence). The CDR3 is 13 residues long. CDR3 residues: CSARDGTGYEQYF. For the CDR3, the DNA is TGCAGTGCTAGAGATGGGACAGGGTACGAGCAGTACTTC.

CDR3 coding DNA: TGTGCCAGCAGTCCTATTAAATGGACTAGCGGGAGGAAGGGGTCCTACGAGCAGTACTTC. Translating gives CASSPIKWTSGRKGSYEQYF. The gene calls are TRBV11-2 and TRBJ2-7, with TRBD2 matching 14 bases. CDR1 and CDR2 from the germline V gene are SGHAT and FQNNGV. The V gene end was trimmed by 6 bases and the J gene end by 1 base; junction bases not matched to a gene: 17. The CDR3 has 20 amino acids.

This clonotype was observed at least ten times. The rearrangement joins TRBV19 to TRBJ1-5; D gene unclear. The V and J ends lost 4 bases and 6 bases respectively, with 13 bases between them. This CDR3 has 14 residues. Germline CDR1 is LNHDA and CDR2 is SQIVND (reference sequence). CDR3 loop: CASSSAAWGQPQHF. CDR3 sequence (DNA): TGTGCCAGTAGTAGTGCGGCATGGGGTCAGCCCCAGCATTTT.

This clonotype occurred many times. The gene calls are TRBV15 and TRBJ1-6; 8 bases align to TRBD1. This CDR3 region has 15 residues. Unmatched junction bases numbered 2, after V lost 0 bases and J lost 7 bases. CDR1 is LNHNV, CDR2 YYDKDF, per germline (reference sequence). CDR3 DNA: TGTGCCACCAGCAGAGATCAGGGGGCAAATTCACCCCTCCACTTT. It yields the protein CATSRDQGANSPLHF. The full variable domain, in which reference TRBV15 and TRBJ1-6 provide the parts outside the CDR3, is DAMVIQNPRYQVTQFGKPVTLSCSQTLNHNVMYWYQQKSSQAPKLLFHYYDKDFNNEADTPDNFQSRRPNTSFCFLDIRSPGLGDTAMYLCATSRDQGANSPLHFGNGTRLTVT.

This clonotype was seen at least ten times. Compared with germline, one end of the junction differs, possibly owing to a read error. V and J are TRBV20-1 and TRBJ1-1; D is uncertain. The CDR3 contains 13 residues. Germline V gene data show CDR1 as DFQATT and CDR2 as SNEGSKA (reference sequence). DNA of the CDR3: TGCAGTGCTAATGAGGGCATGAATACTGAAGCTTTCTTT. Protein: CSANEGMNTEAFF.

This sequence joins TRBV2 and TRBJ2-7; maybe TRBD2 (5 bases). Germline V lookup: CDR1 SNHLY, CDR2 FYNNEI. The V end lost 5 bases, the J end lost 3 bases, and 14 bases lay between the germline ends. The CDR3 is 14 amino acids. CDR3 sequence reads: CASSRAARDYEQYF. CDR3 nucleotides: TGTGCCAGCAGTCGGGCGGCCCGGGACTACGAGCAGTACTTC. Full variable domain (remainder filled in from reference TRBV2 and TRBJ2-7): EPEVTQTPSHQVTQMGQEVILRCVPISNHLYFYWYRQILGQKVEFLVSFYNNEISEKSEIFDDQFSVERPDGSNFTLKIRSTKLEDSAMYFCASSRAARDYEQYFGPGTRLTVT.